Included here is one T cell receptor beta chain sequence, with context. PCR was performed using 60 Vbeta and 13 Jbeta primers. TCRdb's table, derived via immunoSEQ multiplex PCR, lists solely in-frame clones and lacks some. Here the sample spans approximately 75,000 clones, approximately 70% being singletons. This sample is drawn from a study of cytomegalovirus exposure and HLA in healthy donors. On the study more broadly: Tens of millions of unique TCRs from HLA-typed donors were held in an early release of data.

Germline CDR1 and CDR2: KGHSH and LQKENI. J lost 0 bases, V lost 3 bases, and 9 bases had no gene match. The CDR3 contains 17 residues. Donors sampled were nominally healthy, though unrecorded immune exposures were likely. The material sequenced was PBMCs. This clonotype was sampled from a man in his forties in good health and CMV-seropositive. V usage is TRBV18 and J usage is TRBJ2-7; 9 nucleotides line up with TRBD2. CDR3 coding DNA: TGTGCCAGCTCACCGGTGGCTAGCGGGGTGCTCTCCTACGAGCAGTACTTC. It translates to CASSPVASGVLSYEQYF.